Listed below are T cell receptor beta chains from one sample, sequenced in a study of blood T cell repertoires in COVID-19. Only in-frame clones appear in the TCRdb table, and some are missing; sequencing was by immunoSEQ multiplex PCR. The repertoire consists of about 250,000 clones, with 89% occurring once and the leading ten covering 0.94%. Sequencing was performed on peripheral blood. All receptors come from a middle-aged woman who had recovered from COVID-19. The CDR3 runs from the conserved cysteine through the conserved F or W. A D gene is named only where the DNA matches it firmly. Rows may omit the clone size; those that give it use once, few, many or a size class.

J gene	D gene	clone size	V gene	CDR3 length	CDR3 protein	CDR3 DNA
TRBJ2-5	NA	NA	TRBV19	14	CARGFGVVLETQYF	TGTGCCAGGGGGTTCGGGGTCGTTTTGGAGACCCAGTACTTC
TRBJ2-7	NA	NA	TRBV7-2	13	CASSFSGSYEQYF	TGTGCCAGCAGCTTTAGCGGCTCCTACGAGCAGTACTTC
TRBJ1-1	TRBD1	NA	TRBV28	15	CASSLTGTGATGAFF	TGTGCCAGCAGTTTAACCGGGACAGGGGCGACTGGAGCTTTCTTT
TRBJ2-1	NA	NA	TRBV2	14	CASTDLGAYNEQFF	TGTGCCAGTACTGATCTGGGAGCGTACAATGAGCAGTTCTTC
TRBJ1-1	TRBD1	NA	TRBV29-1	15	CSANTGTGASTEAFF	TGCAGCGCTAATACCGGGACAGGGGCCTCGACTGAAGCTTTCTTT
TRBJ2-7	NA	NA	TRBV19	15	CASSISETGINEQYF	TGTGCCAGTAGTATCTCAGAGACAGGCATCAACGAGCAGTACTTC
TRBJ2-7	NA	NA	TRBV2	14	CASSDFSRTGEQYF	TGTGCCAGCAGTGATTTCTCGAGGACTGGCGAGCAGTACTTC
TRBJ2-3	TRBD2	NA	TRBV27	17	CASSPMVLAGFTDTQYF	TGTGCCAGCAGCCCCATGGTACTAGCGGGGTTCACAGATACGCAGTATTTT
TRBJ1-3	NA	NA	TRBV30	13	CAWSGRTGNTIYF	TGTGCCTGGAGTGGCCGGACAGGAAACACCATATATTTT
TRBJ2-2	NA	NA	TRBV2	15	CASSVVETSPGELFF	TGTGCCAGCAGTGTGGTAGAAACCTCCCCCGGGGAGCTGTTTTTT
TRBJ2-2	NA	NA	TRBV3-1/TRBV3-2	18	CASSQPRGASGSTGELFF	TGTGCCAGCAGCCAACCCCGGGGGGCTAGTGGAAGTACCGGGGAGCTGTTTTTT
TRBJ2-7	NA	NA	TRBV12-3/TRBV12-4	11	CASGAAYEQYF	TGTGCCAGTGGGGCGGCCTACGAGCAGTACTTC
TRBJ1-2	TRBD1	NA	TRBV3-1/TRBV3-2	13	CASSQGQGDGYTF	TGTGCCAGCAGCCAGGGACAGGGCGATGGCTACACCTTC
TRBJ2-2	TRBD1	NA	TRBV5-4	15	CASSQGTGEAGELFF	TGTGCCAGCAGCCAAGGGACAGGGGAGGCCGGGGAGCTGTTTTTT
TRBJ2-1	NA	NA	TRBV5-6	14	CASSPDSSYNEQFF	TGTGCCAGCAGCCCGGACTCCTCCTACAATGAGCAGTTCTTC
TRBJ2-5	NA	NA	TRBV19	14	CASSIGDNQETQYF	TGTGCCAGTAGTATCGGGGACAACCAAGAGACCCAGTACTTC
TRBJ1-1	NA	NA	TRBV6-1	16	CASSEAEDSLNTEAFF	TGTGCCAGCAGTGAAGCGGAGGACAGTCTGAACACTGAAGCTTTCTTT
TRBJ2-1	TRBD2	NA	TRBV7-9	15	CASSLGEGLVYEQFF	TGTGCCAGCAGCTTAGGGGAGGGACTAGTCTATGAGCAGTTCTTC
TRBJ2-3	NA	NA	TRBV5-1	14	CASSLGGSSDTQYF	TGCGCCAGCAGCTTGGGTGGGAGTAGCGATACGCAGTATTTT
TRBJ2-3	NA	NA	TRBV3-1/TRBV3-2	15	CASSAALKSTDTQYF	TGTGCCAGCAGCGCCGCACTAAAATCCACAGATACGCAGTATTTT
TRBJ2-1	TRBD2	NA	TRBV19	18	CASSIGLAGGTRGNEQFF	TGTGCCAGTAGTATAGGACTAGCGGGAGGGACGAGGGGAAATGAGCAGTTCTTC
TRBJ2-1	TRBD2	once	TRBV6-6	15	CASSHREGNYNEQFF	TGTGCCAGCAGTCATCGGGAGGGTAATTACAATGAGCAGTTCTTC
TRBJ1-5	NA	NA	TRBV3-1/TRBV3-2	16	CASSQTGRGGNQPQHF	TGTGCCAGCAGCCAGACGGGTAGGGGTGGCAATCAGCCCCAGCATTTT
TRBJ2-1	NA	NA	TRBV27	14	CASSLTTDYNEQFF	TGTGCCAGCAGTTTGACGACAGACTACAATGAGCAGTTCTTC
TRBJ1-3	NA	once	TRBV11-2	13	CASSLDRASTIYF	TGTGCCAGCAGCTTAGATCGCGCGAGCACCATATATTTT
TRBJ1-1	NA	NA	TRBV5-1	16	CASSFASLLGNTEAFF	TGCGCCAGCAGCTTCGCCTCTTTACTAGGTAACACTGAAGCTTTCTTT
TRBJ2-1	TRBD1	NA	TRBV9	15	CASSAQGAFNNEQFF	TGTGCCAGCAGCGCTCAGGGGGCCTTTAACAATGAGCAGTTCTTC
TRBJ1-4	NA	NA	TRBV2	13	CASRDNVNEKLFF	TGTGCCAGCCGGGACAATGTTAATGAAAAACTGTTTTTT
TRBJ2-1	TRBD1	NA	TRBV19	15	CASTRDRTSYNEQFF	TGTGCCAGTACTCGGGACAGGACCTCCTACAATGAGCAGTTCTTC
TRBJ1-5	NA	NA	TRBV5-5	15	CASSLAGAGNQPQHF	TGTGCCAGCAGCTTGGCAGGGGCTGGGAATCAGCCCCAGCATTTT
TRBJ2-1	TRBD2	once	TRBV27	15	CASSTSGRAYNEQFF	TGTGCCAGCAGTACCAGCGGGAGGGCCTACAATGAGCAGTTCTTC
TRBJ2-1	NA	NA	TRBV5-1	16	CASSLVGGSSYNEQFF	TGCGCCAGCAGCCTTGTCGGCGGAAGCTCCTACAATGAGCAGTTCTTC
TRBJ1-4	TRBD1	NA	TRBV18	15	CASSPGTGRGEKLFF	TGTGCCAGCTCACCTGGGACAGGGAGAGGGGAAAAACTGTTTTTT
TRBJ1-2	NA	NA	TRBV6-1	14	CASSEVRGVRGYTF	TGTGCCAGCAGTGAAGTTCGGGGTGTTAGGGGCTACACCTTC
TRBJ1-2	NA	NA	TRBV7-9	15	CASSPGSGGATGYTF	TGTGCCAGCAGCCCCGGGTCCGGGGGGGCTACTGGCTACACCTTC
TRBJ2-6	NA	NA	TRBV5-4	16	CASSFDYLSGANVLTF	TGTGCCAGCAGCTTCGACTACCTCTCTGGGGCCAACGTCCTGACTTTC
TRBJ2-7	TRBD2	NA	TRBV28	14	CASTLDAGGREQYF	TGTGCCAGCACCCTGGACGCGGGAGGTCGCGAGCAGTACTTC
TRBJ1-2	NA	NA	TRBV9	15	CASSPQEAGGVGYTF	TGTGCCAGCAGCCCCCAAGAGGCAGGAGGGGTTGGCTACACCTTC
TRBJ1-3	NA	once	TRBV7-2	14	CASSGQGIGNTIYF	TGTGCCAGCAGCGGTCAGGGGATTGGAAACACCATATATTTT
TRBJ1-2	NA	NA	TRBV9	16	CASSARTDKLDYGYTF	TGTGCCAGCAGCGCACGTACTGACAAGCTGGACTATGGCTACACCTTC
TRBJ2-7	TRBD2	NA	TRBV15	16	CATSARLGLADYEQYF	TGTGCCACCAGCGCCCGTTTGGGACTAGCAGATTACGAGCAGTACTTC
TRBJ2-2	NA	NA	TRBV5-1	13	CASSQVEHGELFF	TGCGCCAGCAGCCAGGTAGAGCACGGGGAGCTGTTTTTT
TRBJ2-1	NA	NA	TRBV2	11	CASSHSHEQFF	TGTGCCAGCAGCCATTCCCATGAGCAGTTCTTC